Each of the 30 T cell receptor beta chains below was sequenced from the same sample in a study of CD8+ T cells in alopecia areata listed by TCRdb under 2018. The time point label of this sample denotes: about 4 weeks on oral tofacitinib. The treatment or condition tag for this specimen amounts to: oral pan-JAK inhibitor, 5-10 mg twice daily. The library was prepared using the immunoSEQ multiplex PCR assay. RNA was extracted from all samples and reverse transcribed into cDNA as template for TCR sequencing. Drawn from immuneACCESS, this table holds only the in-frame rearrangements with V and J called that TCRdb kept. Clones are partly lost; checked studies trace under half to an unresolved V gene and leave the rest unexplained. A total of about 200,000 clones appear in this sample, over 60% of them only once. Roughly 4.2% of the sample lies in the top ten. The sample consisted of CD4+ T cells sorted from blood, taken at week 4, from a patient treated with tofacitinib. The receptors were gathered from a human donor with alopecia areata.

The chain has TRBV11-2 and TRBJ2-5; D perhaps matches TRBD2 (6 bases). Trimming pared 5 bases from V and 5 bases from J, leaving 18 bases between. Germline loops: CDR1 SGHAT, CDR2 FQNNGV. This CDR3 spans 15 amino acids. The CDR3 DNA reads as TGTGCCAGCAGCCAAGTGCACGACGCGGGGGAGACCCAGTACTTC. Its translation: CASSQVHDAGETQYF.

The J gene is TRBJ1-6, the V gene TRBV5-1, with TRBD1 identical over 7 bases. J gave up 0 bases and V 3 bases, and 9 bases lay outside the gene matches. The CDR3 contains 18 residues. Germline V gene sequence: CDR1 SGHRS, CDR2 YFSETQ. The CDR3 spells CASSSGPGTDSYNSPLHF. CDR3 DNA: TGCGCCAGCAGCTCCGGCCCCGGGACAGACTCCTATAATTCACCCCTCCACTTT.

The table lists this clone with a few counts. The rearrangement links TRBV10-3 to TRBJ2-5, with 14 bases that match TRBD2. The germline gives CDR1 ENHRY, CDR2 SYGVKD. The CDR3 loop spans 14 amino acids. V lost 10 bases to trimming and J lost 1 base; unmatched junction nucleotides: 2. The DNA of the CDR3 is TGTGCCACCGGGACTAGCGGGGGCCAAGAGACCCAGTACTTC. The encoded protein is CATGTSGGQETQYF.

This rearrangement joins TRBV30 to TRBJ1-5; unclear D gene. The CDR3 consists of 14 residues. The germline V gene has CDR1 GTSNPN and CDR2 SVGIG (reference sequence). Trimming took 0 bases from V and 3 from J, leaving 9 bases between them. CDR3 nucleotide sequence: TGTGCCTGGAGTGTATATGGGATCAATCAGCCCCAGCATTTT. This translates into CAWSVYGINQPQHF.

Here the CDR3 DNA reads TGTGCCATCACGGTTGGGCTGATGAACACTGAAGCTTTCTTT. The encoded protein is CAITVGLMNTEAFF. V is TRBV10-3 and J is TRBJ1-1; D not certain. This CDR3 contains 14 residues. Per the germline V gene, CDR1 is ENHRY and CDR2 is SYGVKD. Trimming stripped 7 bases from V and 0 bases from J, with 12 bases between.

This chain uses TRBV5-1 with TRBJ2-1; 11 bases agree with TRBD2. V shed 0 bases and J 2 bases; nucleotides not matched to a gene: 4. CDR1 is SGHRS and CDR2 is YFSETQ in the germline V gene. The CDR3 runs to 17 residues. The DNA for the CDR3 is TGCGCCAGCAGCTTGGGTCCTAGCGGGGGGACCTACAATGAGCAGTTCTTC. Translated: CASSLGPSGGTYNEQFF.

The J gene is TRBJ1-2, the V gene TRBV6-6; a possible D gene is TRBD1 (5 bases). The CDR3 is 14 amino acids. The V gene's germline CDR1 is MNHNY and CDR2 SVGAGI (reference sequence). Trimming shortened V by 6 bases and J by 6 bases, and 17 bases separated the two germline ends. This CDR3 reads CASSLRGGMHGYTF. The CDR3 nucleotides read TGTGCCAGCAGCCTACGTGGGGGAATGCATGGCTACACCTTC.

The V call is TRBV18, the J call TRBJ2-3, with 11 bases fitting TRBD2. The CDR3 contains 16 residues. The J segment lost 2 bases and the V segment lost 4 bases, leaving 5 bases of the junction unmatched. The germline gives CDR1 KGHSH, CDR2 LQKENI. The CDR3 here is CASSLTSGGDTDTQYF. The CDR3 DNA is TGTGCCAGCTCACTCACTAGCGGGGGAGACACAGATACGCAGTATTTT.

Here the CDR3 DNA reads TGTGCCAGCAGACAGGAAAATAGCAATCAGCCCCAGCATTTT. Translating it yields CASRQENSNQPQHF. The rearrangement joins TRBV6-1 to TRBJ1-5, with a possible D match to TRBD1 (5 bases). V lost 6 bases and J 0 bases, leaving 9 bases between the germline ends. In germline, CDR1 is MNHNS, CDR2 SASEGT. This CDR3 region has 14 residues.

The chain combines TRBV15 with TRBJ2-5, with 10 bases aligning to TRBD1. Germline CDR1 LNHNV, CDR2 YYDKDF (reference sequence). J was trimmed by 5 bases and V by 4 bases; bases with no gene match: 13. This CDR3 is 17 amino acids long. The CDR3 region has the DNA TGTGCCACCAGCACTGGGGGTTGGACAGGGGGATCTGAGACCCAGTACTTC. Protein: CATSTGGWTGGSETQYF.

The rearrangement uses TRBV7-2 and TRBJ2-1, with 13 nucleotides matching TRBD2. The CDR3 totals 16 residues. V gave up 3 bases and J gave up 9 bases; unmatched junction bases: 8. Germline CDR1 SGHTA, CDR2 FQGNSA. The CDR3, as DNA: TGTGCCAGCAGCTTGGGACTAGCGGGGCTTACAATTGAGCAGTTCTTC. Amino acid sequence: CASSLGLAGLTIEQFF.

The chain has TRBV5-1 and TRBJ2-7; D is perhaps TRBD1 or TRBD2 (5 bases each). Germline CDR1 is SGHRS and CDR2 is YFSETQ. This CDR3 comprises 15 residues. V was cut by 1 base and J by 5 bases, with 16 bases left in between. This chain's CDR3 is CASSLMGTGAHEQYF. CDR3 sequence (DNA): TGCGCCAGCAGCTTGATGGGGACCGGGGCCCACGAGCAGTACTTC.

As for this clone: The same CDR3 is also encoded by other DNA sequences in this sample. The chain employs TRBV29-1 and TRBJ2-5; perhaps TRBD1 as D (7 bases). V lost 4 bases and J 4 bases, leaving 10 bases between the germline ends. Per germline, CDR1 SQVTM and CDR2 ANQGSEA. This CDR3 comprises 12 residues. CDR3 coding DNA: TGCAGCGTTGGGCAGGGGGGAGAGACCCAGTACTTC. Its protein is CSVGQGGETQYF.

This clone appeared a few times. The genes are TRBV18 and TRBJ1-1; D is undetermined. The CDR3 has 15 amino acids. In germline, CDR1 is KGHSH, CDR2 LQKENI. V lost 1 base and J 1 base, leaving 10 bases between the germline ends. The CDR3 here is CASSPQRDGNTEAFF. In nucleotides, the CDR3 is TGTGCCAGCTCACCACAAAGGGATGGGAACACTGAAGCTTTCTTT.

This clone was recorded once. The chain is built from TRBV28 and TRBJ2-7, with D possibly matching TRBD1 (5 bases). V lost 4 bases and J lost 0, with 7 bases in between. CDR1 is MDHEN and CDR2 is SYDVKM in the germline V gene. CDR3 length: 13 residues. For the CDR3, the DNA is TGTGCCAGCAGTTCGACAGACTCCTACGAGCAGTACTTC. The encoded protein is CASSSTDSYEQYF.

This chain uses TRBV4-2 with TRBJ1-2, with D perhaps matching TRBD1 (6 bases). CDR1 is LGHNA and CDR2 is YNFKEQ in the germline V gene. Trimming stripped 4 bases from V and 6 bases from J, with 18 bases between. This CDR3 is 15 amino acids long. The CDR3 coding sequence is TGTGCCAGCAGCCGGGTTGGGGGGGCCATTGATGGCTACACCTTC. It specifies CASSRVGGAIDGYTF.

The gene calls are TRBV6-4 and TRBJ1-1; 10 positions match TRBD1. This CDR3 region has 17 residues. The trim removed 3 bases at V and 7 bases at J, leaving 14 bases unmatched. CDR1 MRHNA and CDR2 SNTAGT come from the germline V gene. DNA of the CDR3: TGTGCCAGCAGTGAGTGGGGGGGACAGGGGCCGTACGGTGAAGCTTTCTTT. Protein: CASSEWGGQGPYGEAFF.

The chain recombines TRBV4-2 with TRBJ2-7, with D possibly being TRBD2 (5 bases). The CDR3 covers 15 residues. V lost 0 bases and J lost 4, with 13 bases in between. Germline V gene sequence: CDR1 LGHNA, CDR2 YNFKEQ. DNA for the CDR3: TGTGCCAGCAGCCAAGACTTGGACTCTTTATACGAGCAGTACTTC. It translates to CASSQDLDSLYEQYF.

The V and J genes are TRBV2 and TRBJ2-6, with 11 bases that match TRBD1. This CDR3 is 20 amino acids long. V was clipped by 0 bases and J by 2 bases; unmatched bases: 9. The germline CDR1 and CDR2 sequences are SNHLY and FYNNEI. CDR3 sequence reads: CASSEAFGQGARTGANVLTF. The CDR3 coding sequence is TGTGCCAGCAGTGAAGCTTTTGGACAGGGGGCGAGAACTGGGGCCAACGTCCTGACTTTC. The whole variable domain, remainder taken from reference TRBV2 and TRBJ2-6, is EPEVTQTPSHQVTQMGQEVILRCVPISNHLYFYWYRQILGQKVEFLVSFYNNEISEKSEIFDDQFSVERPDGSNFTLKIRSTKLEDSAMYFCASSEAFGQGARTGANVLTFGAGSRLTVL.

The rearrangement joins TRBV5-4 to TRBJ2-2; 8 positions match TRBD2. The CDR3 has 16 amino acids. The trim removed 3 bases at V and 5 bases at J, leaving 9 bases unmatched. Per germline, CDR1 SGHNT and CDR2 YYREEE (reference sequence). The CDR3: CASSSAGTRTTGELFF. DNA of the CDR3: TGTGCCAGCAGCTCCGCCGGGACTAGAACGACCGGGGAGCTGTTTTTT.

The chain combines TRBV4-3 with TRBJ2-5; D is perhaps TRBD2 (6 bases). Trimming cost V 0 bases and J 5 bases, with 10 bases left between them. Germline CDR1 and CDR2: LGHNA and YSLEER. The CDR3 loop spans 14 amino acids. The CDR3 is CASSQDPGRETQYF. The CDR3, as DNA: TGCGCCAGCAGCCAAGACCCGGGGAGGGAGACCCAGTACTTC.

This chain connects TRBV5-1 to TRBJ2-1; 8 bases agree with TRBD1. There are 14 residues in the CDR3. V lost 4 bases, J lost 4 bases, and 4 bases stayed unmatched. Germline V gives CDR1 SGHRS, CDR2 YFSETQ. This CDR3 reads CASSRGTGYNEQFF. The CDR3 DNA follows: TGCGCCAGCAGCCGCGGGACAGGATACAATGAGCAGTTCTTC.

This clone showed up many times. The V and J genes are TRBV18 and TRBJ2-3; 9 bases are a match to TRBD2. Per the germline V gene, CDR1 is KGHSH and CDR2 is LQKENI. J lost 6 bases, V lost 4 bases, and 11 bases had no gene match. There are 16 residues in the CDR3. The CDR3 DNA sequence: TGTGCCAGCTCACGCAACTTAGCGGGAGATGGTGATACGCAGTATTTT. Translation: CASSRNLAGDGDTQYF.

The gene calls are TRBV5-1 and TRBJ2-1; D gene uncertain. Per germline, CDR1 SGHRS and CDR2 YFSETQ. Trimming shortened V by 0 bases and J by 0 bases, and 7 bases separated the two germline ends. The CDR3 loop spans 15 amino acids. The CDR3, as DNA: TGCGCCAGCAGCTTGGGGGCAAGCTCCTACAATGAGCAGTTCTTC. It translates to CASSLGASSYNEQFF.

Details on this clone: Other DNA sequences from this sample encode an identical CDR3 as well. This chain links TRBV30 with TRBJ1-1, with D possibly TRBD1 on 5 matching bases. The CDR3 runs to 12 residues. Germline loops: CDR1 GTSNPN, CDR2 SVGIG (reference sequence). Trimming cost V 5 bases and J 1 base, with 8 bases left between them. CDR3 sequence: CAWGHPNTEAFF. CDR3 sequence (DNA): TGTGCCTGGGGACATCCGAACACTGAAGCTTTCTTT.

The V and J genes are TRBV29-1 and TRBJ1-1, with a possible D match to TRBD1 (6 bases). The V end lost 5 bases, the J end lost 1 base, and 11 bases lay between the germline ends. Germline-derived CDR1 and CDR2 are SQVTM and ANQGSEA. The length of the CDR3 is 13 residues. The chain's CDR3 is CSVWARGNTEAFF. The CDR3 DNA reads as TGCAGCGTTTGGGCCAGGGGGAACACTGAAGCTTTCTTT.

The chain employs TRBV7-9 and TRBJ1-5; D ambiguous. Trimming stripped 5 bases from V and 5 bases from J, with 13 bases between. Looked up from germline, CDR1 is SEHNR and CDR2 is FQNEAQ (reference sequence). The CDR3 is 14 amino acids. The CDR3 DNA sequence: TGTGCCAGCAGCCCCGGACGAAGCCATCAGCCCCAGCATTTT. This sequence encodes CASSPGRSHQPQHF.

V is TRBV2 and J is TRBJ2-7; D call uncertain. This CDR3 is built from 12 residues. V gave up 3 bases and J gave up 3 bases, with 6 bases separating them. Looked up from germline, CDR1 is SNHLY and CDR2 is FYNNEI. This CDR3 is CASSELSYEQYF. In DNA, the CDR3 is TGTGCCAGCAGTGAGTTGAGCTACGAGCAGTACTTC.

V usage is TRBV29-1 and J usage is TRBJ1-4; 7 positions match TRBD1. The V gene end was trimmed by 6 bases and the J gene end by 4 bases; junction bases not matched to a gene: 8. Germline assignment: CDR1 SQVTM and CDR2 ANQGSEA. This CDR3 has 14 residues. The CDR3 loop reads CSVLGTALNEKLFF. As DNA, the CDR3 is TGCAGCGTCCTCGGGACAGCGCTTAATGAAAAACTGTTTTTT.

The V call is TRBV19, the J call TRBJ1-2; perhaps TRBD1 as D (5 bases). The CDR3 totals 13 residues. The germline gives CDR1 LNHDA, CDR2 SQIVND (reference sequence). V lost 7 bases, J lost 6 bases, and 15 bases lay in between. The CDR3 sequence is CASNGGMGNGYTF. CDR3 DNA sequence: TGTGCCAGTAATGGGGGAATGGGGAATGGCTACACCTTC.